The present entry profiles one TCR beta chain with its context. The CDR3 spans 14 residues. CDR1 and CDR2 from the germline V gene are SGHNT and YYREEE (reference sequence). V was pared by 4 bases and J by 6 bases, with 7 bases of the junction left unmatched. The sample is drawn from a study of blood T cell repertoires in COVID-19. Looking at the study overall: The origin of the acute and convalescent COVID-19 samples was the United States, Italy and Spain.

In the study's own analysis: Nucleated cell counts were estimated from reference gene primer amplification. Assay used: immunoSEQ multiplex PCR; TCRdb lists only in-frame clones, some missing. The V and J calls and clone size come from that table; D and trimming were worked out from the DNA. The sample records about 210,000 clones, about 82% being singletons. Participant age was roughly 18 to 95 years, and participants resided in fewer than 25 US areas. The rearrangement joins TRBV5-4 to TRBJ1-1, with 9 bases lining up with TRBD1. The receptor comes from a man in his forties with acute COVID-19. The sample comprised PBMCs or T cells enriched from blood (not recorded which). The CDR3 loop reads CASSPGQGGAEAFF. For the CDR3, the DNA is TGTGCCAGCAGCCCGGGACAGGGCGGCGCTGAAGCTTTCTTT.